A single T cell receptor beta chain is shown here with its context. Its antigen is currently not known. A junction boundary mismatches the germline segment, possibly from a read error. The CDR3 covers 15 residues, taking in both the cysteine and the phenylalanine. Just CDR3 DNA is preserved here, 45 bases in frame from base 1. The CDR1 and CDR2 encoded by the germline V gene are SGHAT and FQNNGV. The donors were roughly 40 Caucasian individuals from Russia, aged roughly 6 to 90 years, who were systemically healthy. Roughly 10 milliliters of peripheral blood were collected from each donor into EDTA-treated Vacutainer tubes. PBMCs were isolated by Ficoll-Paque density-gradient centrifugation, with at least 6 million obtained per sample. Total RNA was extracted from PBMCs with Trizol reagent, with at least 5 micrograms obtained per sample. Naive CD45RAhigh/CD27high T cell percentages were measured by flow cytometry on a PBMC aliquot from every donor.

Library generation was performed with 5' RACE. Data came from an Illumina HiSeq 2500. A second PCR of roughly 7 to 11 cycles was performed with a sample-barcoded 5' primer and a J-beta primer mix. Each TCR beta cDNA molecule received a unique molecular identifier from a template-switch 5' adaptor carrying 12 random nucleotides. At least 2.5 million CDR3-containing paired-end reads were obtained from each sample. The Mint cDNA synthesis kit, primed by a TRBC-specific oligonucleotide, was used to synthesize first-strand cDNA from all RNA. Following uracil-DNA glycosylase treatment, a first 18-cycle PCR with universal primers M1SS and BC2_uni_R was performed on all cDNA. From the authors' description of their analysis: For normalization, 1 million high-quality reads, each with a distinct molecular identifier, were randomly selected from each sample. Instead of being binned into consensus sequences, reads that shared molecular identifiers were thrown out. MiTCR, run with a Q25 quality threshold and the strictest error-elimination algorithm, handled CDR3 identification, clonotype clustering and error correction. A nonparametric unseen species model using Euler transformation provided a lower-bound estimate of total TCR beta diversity. The public reads were reanalyzed by TCRdb: fastp trimming at Q25, MiXCR alignment, in-frame beta chains only. Rows with a matching CDR3 protein are joined into one entry that keeps the most common DNA and genes. The V and J calls, along with clone size, are taken from TCRdb and not from the paper's own processing. The sample table contains roughly 1 million distinct CDR3 sequences; only one count was recorded for approximately 25% of them. The top ten clones comprise approximately 0.79% of the sample.

The record originates from a study of blood T cells in healthy people across ages (dated by TCRdb to 2015 to 2017). About the investigation overall: In model experiments, template switching captured roughly one uniquely barcoded TCR beta cDNA molecule for every two T cells. The study measured age-related changes in TCR beta repertoire diversity using deep sequencing normalized with unique cDNA molecular identifiers. The study analyzed two additional independent replicas of 1 million unique cDNA reads from the same blood draw for two donors, one aged 18 to 30 and one aged 80 or older. The donors were split into four age groups: young (average around 15 years), middle-aged (roughly 42), aged (around 67) and long-lived (about 74).

Here is what the overall study found, with its caveats: The CMV infection status of donors was not known, potentially confounding age-related changes in expanded clonotypes. Compared with the aged group, more naive CD4+ T cells, fewer expanded clones and increased TCR diversity were shown by the long-lived group, suggesting age selection. As age increased, observed TCR beta diversity per million T cells dropped in a roughly linear way, and a significant reduction was already evident by age 40. Total diversity estimates from one million sequenced T cells were considered lower bounds and underestimates. Observed TCR beta diversity correlated strongly with the percentage of naive T cells measured by flow cytometry. Conclusive comparison of naive and antigen-experienced compartments was prevented by the profiling of bulk unsorted PBMCs.

This sample also appeared in a second study, on T cells of mothers and their children. From that second study: Nine systemically healthy Caucasian individuals, comprising three mothers and their six children, were included as donors. cDNA synthesis consumed the entire amount of extracted RNA, loaded at approximately 1.5 ug RNA in each 15 ul reaction. In the second PCR, sample barcodes and 2-4 random nucleotides were introduced via the M1S primer. Over 10 million TCR beta CDR3 reads came from each mother, compared with around 3 million reads from each child. In both related and unrelated pairs, thymic selection shapes the output of TCR recombination in a similar way, with inherited differences having only a minor effect. Normalized repertoire overlap was always found to be slightly, but never significantly, higher in related mother-child pairs than in unrelated mother-child pairs. Persistent microchimeric T cell clones were not detected, at a sensitivity of about 100 clones per million clonotypes. In the study, deep NGS was used to compare the TCR beta repertoires of mothers and children, and features distinguishing related mother-child pairs from unrelated individuals were sought. The mean age was roughly 36 +/- 4 years for the mothers and approximately 11 +/- 4 years for the children. After adapter ligation with NEBNext reagents, the libraries were sequenced on Illumina HiSeq 2000 with 100+100 nt paired-end reads. Mother and child libraries were prepared a month apart and sequenced in separate runs to prevent cross-contamination. For each donor, between roughly 450,000 and 2,100,000 distinct TCR beta clonotypes were identified. Naive TCR beta clonotypes were estimated from low-frequency clonotypes matched to each donor's FACS-determined naive share, without sorting.

Input material: blood. The chain joins TRBV11-2 to TRBJ2-4, with the D gene not confidently named. The source of this sequence is a girl aged 2-10 years in good health. The CDR3: CASSLAPLLKNVQYF. The DNA sequence is as follows: TGTGCCAGCAGCTTAGCTCCCTTGCTCAAAAACGTTCAGTACTTC.